This TCR beta chain was identified during a study of T cell repertoires in cytomegalovirus infection. Across the whole study: In public TCR beta signatures, there were indications of both CMV infection and matching HLA type.

TCRdb recomputed calls from the reads with MiXCR, one row per CDR3 protein. The sample contains 600,000 to 800,000 distinct CDR3 sequences, 20% to 25% of which appear only once. Study-wide results and caveats: Clonotype analysis showed dominance of the ex vivo response by HLA-C-restricted CMV-specific TCR beta clonotypes.

The CDR3 is made up of 14 amino acids. V dropped 7 bases and J dropped 11 bases, with 22 bases sitting between them. A word on this clonotype: Its antigen is currently unknown.

J is TRBJ2-3 and V is TRBV12-3 or TRBV12-4; tentative D call: TRBD1 (5 bases). This receptor was taken from a human donor in good health (CMV status not recorded). Some clones in this sample may be carry-over from other donors' samples. Input material: CD8+ T cells from PBMCs. As DNA, the CDR3 is TGTGCCAGCACATCGTTGGGGCAGATAGGGGAGCAGTATTTT. Protein product: CASTSLGQIGEQYF.